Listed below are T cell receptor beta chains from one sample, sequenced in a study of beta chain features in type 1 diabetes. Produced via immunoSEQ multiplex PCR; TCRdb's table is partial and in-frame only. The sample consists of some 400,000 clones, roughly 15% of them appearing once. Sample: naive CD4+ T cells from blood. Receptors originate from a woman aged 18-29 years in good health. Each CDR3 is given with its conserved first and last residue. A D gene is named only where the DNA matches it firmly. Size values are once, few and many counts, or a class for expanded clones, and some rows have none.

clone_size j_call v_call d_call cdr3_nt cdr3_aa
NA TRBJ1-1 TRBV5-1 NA TGCGCCAGCAGCTTGGGATCCGGGGGTGGTACATCTGAAGCTTTCTTT CASSLGSGGGTSEAFF
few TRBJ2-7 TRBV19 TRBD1 TGTGCCAGTAGTATGACCACAGGGGGCTACGAGCAGTACTTC CASSMTTGGYEQYF
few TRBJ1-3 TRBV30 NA TGTGCCTGGAGTCAGGGAACTGGAAACACCATATATTTT CAWSQGTGNTIYF
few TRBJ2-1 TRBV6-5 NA TGTGCCAGCAGACGCTCCTTTCGAGGGGAGCAGTTCTTC CASRRSFRGEQFF
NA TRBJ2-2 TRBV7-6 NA TGTGCCAGCAGCTTTCCCATGACTGGGAACACCGGGGAGCTGTTTTTT CASSFPMTGNTGELFF
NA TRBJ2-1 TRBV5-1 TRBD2 TGCGCCAGCAGCACGAGACTAGCAAATGAGCAGTTCTTC CASSTRLANEQFF
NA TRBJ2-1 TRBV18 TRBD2 TGTGCCAGCTCACCACTAGCGGGAGGGCCCCCCTCCTACAATGAGCAGTTCTTC CASSPLAGGPPSYNEQFF
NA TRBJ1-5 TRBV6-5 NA TGTGCCAGCAGTTACGCCCAGGGCAATCAGCCCCAGCATTTT CASSYAQGNQPQHF
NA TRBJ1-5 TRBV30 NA TGTGCCTGGAGTCTCGATACAGCTAGCAATCAGCCCCAGCATTTT CAWSLDTASNQPQHF
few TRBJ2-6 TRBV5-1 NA TGCGCCAGCAGCTTGACCGGACAAAGCTCTGGGGCCAACGTCCTGACTTTC CASSLTGQSSGANVLTF
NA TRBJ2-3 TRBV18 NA TGTGCCAGCTCACAATTCGGACAGCTCAGCACAGATACGCAGTATTTT CASSQFGQLSTDTQYF
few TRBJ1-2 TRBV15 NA TGTGCCACCAGCAGTACCCCTCCGGTGGGCTACACCTTC CATSSTPPVGYTF
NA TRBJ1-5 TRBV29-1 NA TGCAGCGTTGCACAGGGAGGCAATCAGCCCCAGCATTTT CSVAQGGNQPQHF